This TCR beta chain was sequenced during a study of OX40 agonist ivuxolimab in advanced cancers. Across the study: Dose-escalation patients were diagnosed with hepatocellular carcinoma, melanoma, renal cell cancer or head and neck cancer. Under the entry rules, prior anti-PD-1, anti-PD-L1 or anti-CTLA-4 therapy was allowed, and 40% had some.

A remark on this clone: What it binds is unknown.

General study points: Relative to CD4+, CD8+ T cells held more expanded clones on average. Low normalized clonal expansion also occurred in some nonresponding patients.

Repertoires were generated with immunoSEQ multiplex PCR, while TCRdb's copy carries only in-frame clones and drops some. The table shows 86,000 or so clones, with about 90% occurring only once. The junction had 4 bases not matched to a gene; V was cut back by 6 bases and J by 5 bases. The CDR3 runs to 13 residues. From germline, CDR1 is MDHEN and CDR2 SYDVKM. This receptor was taken from an adult with an advanced solid tumor such as melanoma, head and neck, liver or kidney cancer. The sample in question was CD4+ or CD8+ T cells sorted from blood, obtained in a trial of the OX40 agonist ivuxolimab. This chain connects TRBV28 to TRBJ1-1; 9 bases line up with TRBD1. The DNA of the CDR3 is TGTGCCAGCAGACGGGACAGGGTTACTGAAGCTTTCTTT. Protein sequence: CASRRDRVTEAFF.